Each of the 17 T cell receptor beta chains below was sequenced from the same sample in a study of OX40 agonist ivuxolimab in advanced cancers. The method was the immunoSEQ multiplex PCR assay. TCRdb retrieved this table from immuneACCESS and kept in-frame rearrangements only. Not all clones are present; in checked studies, unresolved V genes account for under half, and no reason is known for the remainder. The sample table shows around 76,000 clones, and around four fifths are seen once. In total, the top ten clones hold approximately 6% of the sample. The input for sequencing was CD4+ or CD8+ T cells sorted from blood, taken in a trial of the OX40 agonist ivuxolimab. The source of these receptors is an adult with an advanced solid tumor such as melanoma, head and neck, liver or kidney cancer.

The chain employs TRBV30 and TRBJ1-5, with D unclear. The germline V and J ends were trimmed by 2 bases and 7 bases, with 12 bases remaining between them. The CDR3 has 13 residues. Germline loops: CDR1 GTSNPN, CDR2 SVGIG (reference sequence). The CDR3 DNA is TGTGCCTGGAGTTGGAGGGTCGACCAGCCCCAGCATTTT. It codes for CAWSWRVDQPQHF.

The DNA of the CDR3 is TGTGCCAGCAGTTCCTCGGACAGGGTGGACACCGGGGAGCTGTTTTTT. Translation gives CASSSSDRVDTGELFF. The chain has TRBV6-5 and TRBJ2-2; 8 bases are shared with TRBD1. The CDR3 covers 16 residues. Germline V gene data show CDR1 as MNHEY and CDR2 as SVGAGI. J lost 3 bases, V lost 4 bases, and 7 bases had no gene match.

The chain recombines TRBV6-7 with TRBJ2-7; D may correspond to TRBD1 or TRBD2 (5 bases each). TRBV6-7 counts as an open reading frame of uncertain function. CDR3 length equals 20 residues. V was cut by 2 bases and J by 10 bases, with 36 bases left in between. DNA of the CDR3: TGTGCCAGCAGTTACCTCGTGGGGGATGGAATACGAGCAGTACCGACCTTTCAGTACTTC. Translation gives CASSYLVGDGIRAVPTFQYF.

This clone was seen more than once but under ten times. The chain has TRBV7-2 and TRBJ2-2; D may correspond to TRBD1 or TRBD2 (5 bases each). Germline CDR1 is SGHTA and CDR2 is FQGNSA. The CDR3 sequence is 14 residues long. V lost 5 bases to trimming and J lost 4 bases, with 11 bases between them. The CDR3 sequence: CASSRQRSTGELFF. The CDR3 DNA is TGTGCCAGCAGCCGACAGCGGAGCACCGGGGAGCTGTTTTTT.

The J gene is TRBJ1-6, the V gene TRBV5-6; 7 positions match TRBD1. The V segment lost 0 bases and the J segment 6 bases; nucleotides outside the gene matches: 6. Germline V gives CDR1 SGHDT, CDR2 YYEEEE. This CDR3 contains 16 residues. The DNA of the CDR3 is TGTGCCAGCAGCTTGGATGGGACAGTGCTTAATTCACCCCTCCACTTT. Amino acid sequence: CASSLDGTVLNSPLHF. Supplemented by reference TRBV5-6 and TRBJ1-6, the full variable domain reads DAGVTQSPTHLIKTRGQQVTLRCSPKSGHDTVSWYQQALGQGPQFIFQYYEEEERQRGNFPDRFSGHQFPNYSSELNVNALLLGDSALYLCASSLDGTVLNSPLHFGNGTRLTVT.

The CDR3 DNA follows: TGTGCCAGCAGTTTTGAGTCGAACACCGGGGAGCTGTTTTTT. Encoded protein: CASSFESNTGELFF. V is TRBV28 and J is TRBJ2-2; D uncertain. V shed 3 bases and J shed 0 bases, with 5 bases lying between them. The CDR3 sequence is 14 residues long. CDR1 is MDHEN and CDR2 is SYDVKM in the germline V gene.

This rearrangement joins TRBV28 to TRBJ2-2, with a weak D call TRBD2 (5 bases). CDR1 MDHEN and CDR2 SYDVKM come from the germline V gene. Deletions cut 2 bases from V and 0 bases from J, with 10 bases between. This CDR3 region has 16 residues. CDR3 nucleotides: TGTGCCAGCAGTTTACGTAGCGCGACGAACACCGGGGAGCTGTTTTTT. Amino acids: CASSLRSATNTGELFF.

The CDR3 bases are TGTGCCAGCAGACGGAACACAGATACGCAGTATTTT. Translated: CASRRNTDTQYF. This sequence joins TRBV28 and TRBJ2-3; D ambiguous. Germline V gene data show CDR1 as MDHEN and CDR2 as SYDVKM. V was shortened by 6 bases and J by 2 bases, with 6 bases between the two germline ends. This CDR3 comprises 12 residues.

The V gene is TRBV11-2, the J gene TRBJ2-3; 7 bases are shared with TRBD2. The CDR3 extends over 15 amino acids. Unmatched junction bases numbered 5, after V lost 1 base and J lost 4 bases. The germline V gene encodes CDR1 SGHAT and CDR2 FQNNGV. In DNA, the CDR3 is TGTGCCAGCAGCTTAGCGTCTGGGGGGGCAGATACGCAGTATTTT. Residues: CASSLASGGADTQYF.

This chain links TRBV5-1 with TRBJ1-4, with a possible D match to TRBD1 (6 bases). The CDR3 sequence is 15 residues long. Trimming cost V 6 bases and J 8 bases, with 20 bases left between them. Germline V gene sequence: CDR1 SGHRS, CDR2 YFSETQ. The CDR3 region has the DNA TGCGCCAGCACCTCTGGACAGTCTTTCTACGAAAAACTGTTTTTT. It yields the protein CASTSGQSFYEKLFF.

The chain couples TRBV4-2 to TRBJ2-3; TRBD2 aligns across 7 bases. The germline CDR1 and CDR2 sequences are LGHNA and YNFKEQ. This CDR3 region has 14 residues. J gave up 6 bases and V 2 bases, and 5 bases lay outside the gene matches. Here the CDR3 reads CASSQSREGDTQYF. In DNA, the CDR3 is TGTGCCAGCAGCCAAAGCAGGGAGGGTGATACGCAGTATTTT.

There are a few counts of this clone. J is TRBJ1-4 and V is TRBV7-6; possible D gene TRBD1, 5 bases. Germline CDR1 reads SGHVS; CDR2 reads FNYEAQ. The CDR3 has 13 residues. Deletions cut 2 bases from V and 11 bases from J, with 12 bases between. The CDR3 DNA sequence: TGTGCCAGCAGCTTAACCGGGGGGGATAAACTGTTTTTT. Protein product: CASSLTGGDKLFF. The full variable domain, rest sourced from reference TRBV7-6 and TRBJ1-4, is GAGVSQSPRYKVTKRGQDVALRCDPISGHVSLYWYRQALGQGPEFLTYFNYEAQQDKSGLPNDRFSAERPEGSISTLTIQRTEQRDSAMYRCASSLTGGDKLFFGSGTQLSVL.

The chain uses TRBV7-2 and TRBJ1-6; a weak D match, TRBD1 (6 bases). The germline V gene encodes CDR1 SGHTA and CDR2 FQGNSA. V lost 5 bases, J lost 5 bases, and 13 bases lay in between. The CDR3 has 15 residues. The CDR3 region is CASSVAGQHNSPLHF. The CDR3 DNA reads as TGTGCCAGCAGCGTCGCCGGACAGCATAATTCACCCCTCCACTTT.

The chain couples TRBV28 to TRBJ2-7, with TRBD2 matching over 10 bases. The V and J ends lost 2 bases and 5 bases, in that order; junction bases with no gene match: 12. The CDR3 is 17 amino acids. Germline lookup yields CDR1 MDHEN and CDR2 SYDVKM. DNA for the CDR3: TGTGCCAGCAGTTTACGGGGTAGCGGGAGGTCGGCCGACGAGCAGTACTTC. This codes for CASSLRGSGRSADEQYF.

The chain uses TRBV11-1 and TRBJ2-1, with 12 bases that match TRBD2. The ends lost 5 bases at V and 1 base at J; junction bases unmatched: 6. From germline, CDR1 is SGHAT and CDR2 FQDESV (reference sequence). This CDR3 spans 17 amino acids. The chain's CDR3 is CASSMGTSGLSYNEQFF. For the CDR3, the DNA is TGTGCCAGCAGCATGGGGACTAGCGGGCTTTCCTACAATGAGCAGTTCTTC.

The chain couples TRBV9 to TRBJ2-2; TRBD2 matches at 7 bases. The junction had 14 bases not matched to a gene; V was cut back by 0 bases and J by 6 bases. The CDR3 extends over 18 amino acids. CDR1 SGDLS and CDR2 YYNGEE come from the germline V gene. The CDR3 DNA sequence: TGTGCCAGCAGCGTAGCTACTCCAGCGGGAAGAGGGGCCGGGGAGCTGTTTTTT. It yields the protein CASSVATPAGRGAGELFF.

This rearrangement joins TRBV11-2 to TRBJ2-1, with a possible D match to TRBD1 (5 bases). Germline V gene lookup returns CDR1 SGHAT and CDR2 FQNNGV. V shed 1 base and J shed 4 bases, with 11 bases lying between them. The CDR3 is 15 amino acids. For the CDR3, the DNA is TGTGCCAGCAGCTTAGTTATGAAGGGGTACAATGAGCAGTTCTTC. Its protein is CASSLVMKGYNEQFF.